The 23 T cell receptor beta chains reported below all come from one sample, sequenced in a study of blood T cell repertoires in COVID-19. TCRdb keeps only in-frame clones here, not all; method: immunoSEQ multiplex PCR. The repertoire consists of about 300,000 clones, with roughly 90% occurring once and the leading ten covering about 9.8%. Sequencing input: peripheral blood. The receptor set was obtained from a man aged 18 to 29 with active or convalescent COVID-19.

This clone has at least ten counts. The V call is TRBV6-2 or TRBV6-3, the J call TRBJ2-3; 9 bases match TRBD1. Germline V gene sequence: CDR1 MNHEY, CDR2 SVGEGT. The CDR3 covers 15 residues. V gave up 5 bases and J gave up 2 bases; unmatched junction bases: 5. The DNA of the CDR3 is TGTGCCAGCAGTCCAGGGACAGGGACCACAGATACGCAGTATTTT. Protein: CASSPGTGTTDTQYF.

The genes are TRBV19 and TRBJ1-5; D is undetermined. CDR1 is LNHDA, CDR2 SQIVND, per germline (reference sequence). CDR3 size: 12 residues. V lost 6 bases and J 9 bases, leaving 12 bases between the germline ends. The CDR3 here is CASRMGGRPQHF. Here the CDR3 DNA reads TGTGCCAGTAGGATGGGAGGGCGGCCCCAGCATTTT.

This chain connects TRBV6-2 or TRBV6-3 to TRBJ1-6, with 8 bases lining up with TRBD1. V shed 6 bases, J shed 10 bases, and the junction held 11 bases outside the gene matches. CDR3 length equals 15 residues. Per the germline V gene, CDR1 is MNHEY and CDR2 is SVGEGT. Here the CDR3 DNA reads TGTGCCAGCAGCCCAGGGGACAGGCCGGGGTCACCCCTCCACTTT. Translation: CASSPGDRPGSPLHF.

The chain has TRBV25-1 and TRBJ1-4; 8 nucleotides align to TRBD1. V shed 0 bases, J shed 6 bases, and the junction held 9 bases outside the gene matches. The CDR3 contains 17 residues. Germline loops: CDR1 MGHDK, CDR2 SYGVNS. The CDR3, as DNA: TGTGCCAGCAGTGAATACGGGACAGGTTCCCGGTATGAAAAACTGTTTTTT. Protein sequence: CASSEYGTGSRYEKLFF.

The chain carries TRBV3-1 (or the pseudogene TRBV3-2) and TRBJ2-7, with D maybe TRBD1 (5 bases). The length of the CDR3 is 12 residues. The germline CDR1 and CDR2 sequences are LGHDT and YNNKEL (reference sequence). The V gene lost 3 bases and the J gene lost 2 bases, with 5 bases spanning the gap. CDR3 amino acids: CASSQGPYEQYF. As DNA, the CDR3 is TGTGCCAGCAGCCAGGGGCCCTACGAGCAGTACTTC.

The J gene is TRBJ2-7, the V gene TRBV2, with 8 bases fitting TRBD2. After removal of 9 bases from V and 3 bases from J, the junction contained 1 base not matched to a gene. The length of the CDR3 is 11 residues. The germline CDR1 and CDR2 sequences are SNHLY and FYNNEI. The CDR3 reads CASGTSYEQYF. The CDR3 region has the DNA TGTGCCAGTGGGACTAGCTACGAGCAGTACTTC.

The rearrangement links TRBV19 to TRBJ1-5; D possibly corresponds to TRBD1 (6 bases). V lost 10 bases and J 4 bases, leaving 17 bases between the germline ends. The CDR3 is made up of 14 amino acids. Germline assignment: CDR1 LNHDA and CDR2 SQIVND (reference sequence). Here the CDR3 reads CATHSDRINQPQHF. CDR3 sequence (DNA): TGTGCCACCCACTCCGACAGGATTAATCAGCCCCAGCATTTT. Looking up the rest from reference TRBV19 and TRBJ1-5 gives the full variable domain: DGGITQSPKYLFRKEGQNVTLSCEQNLNHDAMYWYRQDPGQGLRLIYYSQIVNDFQKGDIAEGYSVSREKKESFPLTVTSAQKNPTAFYLCATHSDRINQPQHFGDGTRLSIL.

This clone was seen once. The chain employs TRBV7-8 and TRBJ1-1; no reliable D call. Trimming took 0 bases from V and 0 from J, leaving 17 bases between them. The germline CDR1 and CDR2 sequences are SGHVS and FQNEAQ. The CDR3 spans 18 residues. The CDR3 sequence is CASSLAPVLWEMNTEAFF. CDR3 in DNA: TGTGCCAGCAGCTTAGCGCCGGTCCTTTGGGAGATGAACACTGAAGCTTTCTTT. The whole variable domain, remainder taken from reference TRBV7-8 and TRBJ1-1, is GAGVSQSPRYKVAKRGQDVALRCDPISGHVSLFWYQQALGQGPEFLTYFQNEAQLDKSGLPSDRFFAERPEGSVSTLKIQRTQQEDSAVYLCASSLAPVLWEMNTEAFFGQGTRLTVV.

The CDR3 DNA reads as TGTGCCAGCAGTGTACGAAGGGTAGACAGGGGAAGGGATGGCTACACCTTC. It is translated as CASSVRRVDRGRDGYTF. The chain employs TRBV6-1 and TRBJ1-2; 8 positions match TRBD1. The germline V gene has CDR1 MNHNS and CDR2 SASEGT. The CDR3 length is 17 residues. After removal of 4 bases from V and 6 bases from J, the junction contained 16 bases not matched to a gene.

V is TRBV7-2 and J is TRBJ2-5; 10 nucleotides line up with TRBD1. The CDR3 consists of 18 residues. Germline trimming cut 5 bases from V and 5 bases from J; bases unmatched to any gene: 17. Germline values: CDR1 SGHTA, CDR2 FQGNSA. CDR3 DNA: TGTGCCAGCAGCCTCCTCTGGGGCGGACAGGGGGTTATGGAGACCCAGTACTTC. Translating gives CASSLLWGGQGVMETQYF.

This chain links TRBV4-1 with TRBJ2-7; D is possibly TRBD1 (5 bases). V lost 3 bases to trimming and J lost 4 bases, with 16 bases between them. This CDR3 comprises 15 residues. The germline V gene has CDR1 MGHRA and CDR2 YSYEKL. The CDR3 DNA sequence: TGCGCCAGCAGCCACCAGGGTGGTTCTCGGTACGAGCAGTACTTC. Its translation is CASSHQGGSRYEQYF.

This chain connects TRBV4-2 to TRBJ2-1, with a weak D call TRBD2 (5 bases). The length of the CDR3 is 15 residues. The ends were cut back, 1 base at V and 4 bases at J, with 11 bases in the middle. Germline V gives CDR1 LGHNA, CDR2 YNFKEQ. The CDR3 DNA reads as TGTGCCAGCAGCCAAGGGAGCGGTGAATACAATGAGCAGTTCTTC. This encodes CASSQGSGEYNEQFF.

This sequence joins TRBV27 and TRBJ2-3, with unresolved D. CDR3 size: 13 residues. CDR1 is MNHEY and CDR2 is SMNVEV in the germline V gene (reference sequence). V dropped 6 bases and J dropped 1 base, with 8 bases sitting between them. This CDR3 reads CASRRLRTDTQYF. As DNA, the CDR3 is TGTGCCAGCAGGAGACTTCGCACAGATACGCAGTATTTT.

V usage is TRBV4-1 and J usage is TRBJ1-1; D gene uncertain. Trimming pared 1 base from V and 1 base from J, leaving 10 bases between. Germline-derived CDR1 and CDR2 are MGHRA and YSYEKL. CDR3 length: 15 amino acids. Here the CDR3 reads CASSQGPEGNTEAFF. The CDR3 DNA reads as TGCGCCAGCAGCCAAGGGCCGGAGGGGAACACTGAAGCTTTCTTT.

The gene calls are TRBV4-1 and TRBJ2-7; possible D gene TRBD1, 5 bases. Looked up from germline, CDR1 is MGHRA and CDR2 is YSYEKL. V lost 3 bases and J lost 0, with 12 bases in between. CDR3 length: 15 residues. In DNA form, the CDR3 reads TGCGCCAGCAGCCAGATCGACAGTCCCTCCTACGAGCAGTACTTC. Protein sequence: CASSQIDSPSYEQYF.

The J gene is TRBJ2-7, the V gene TRBV20-1, with D possibly TRBD2 on 5 matching bases. Germline V gives CDR1 DFQATT, CDR2 SNEGSKA (reference sequence). This CDR3 is 13 amino acids long. The V end lost 3 bases, the J end lost 3 bases, and 12 bases lay between the germline ends. The CDR3 DNA is TGCAGTGCTAGTTATAGGGCGGGCTACGAGCAGTACTTC. This codes for CSASYRAGYEQYF.

J is TRBJ1-1 and V is TRBV19, with 7 bases identical to TRBD1. Germline trimming cut 5 bases from V and 0 bases from J; bases unmatched to any gene: 3. CDR1 and CDR2 from the germline V gene are LNHDA and SQIVND (reference sequence). The CDR3 loop spans 14 amino acids. The CDR3: CASSGTEMNTEAFF. The CDR3 bases are TGTGCCAGTAGTGGGACAGAAATGAACACTGAAGCTTTCTTT.

The chain uses TRBV6-2 or TRBV6-3 and TRBJ2-1, with TRBD2 as a possible D gene (5 bases). CDR3 length: 11 residues. The V end was cut by 5 bases, the J end by 13 bases, with 12 bases between. Germline V lookup: CDR1 MNHEY, CDR2 SVGEGT. The CDR3 loop is CASSRTRLQFF. In nucleotides, the CDR3 is TGTGCCAGCAGTCGGACTCGGCTCCAGTTCTTC.

This clone has at least ten counts. The V call is TRBV7-2, the J call TRBJ2-7, with 12 bases lining up with TRBD2. After removal of 5 bases from V and 2 bases from J, the junction contained 4 bases not matched to a gene. Looked up from germline, CDR1 is SGHTA and CDR2 is FQGNSA. The CDR3 covers 15 residues. CDR3 sequence (DNA): TGTGCCAGCAGCCCTCGACTAGCGGGGGCCTACGAGCAGTACTTC. It translates to CASSPRLAGAYEQYF.

The chain links TRBV2 to TRBJ2-3; the match to TRBD2 covers 8 bases. J was trimmed by 1 base and V by 4 bases; bases with no gene match: 7. This CDR3 spans 16 amino acids. CDR1 and CDR2 from the germline V gene are SNHLY and FYNNEI. The CDR3 coding sequence is TGTGCCAGCAGTGCGCTCCGAGCGGGGGGCACAGATACGCAGTATTTT. Residues: CASSALRAGGTDTQYF.

The chain couples TRBV9 to TRBJ1-2; tentative D call: TRBD1 (5 bases). V lost 0 bases, J lost 0 bases, and 9 bases lay in between. The CDR3 covers 15 residues. CDR1 is SGDLS, CDR2 YYNGEE, per germline. In nucleotides, the CDR3 is TGTGCCAGCAGCGTAGATGACAGCCCTAACTATGGCTACACCTTC. Its translation is CASSVDDSPNYGYTF.

The chain links TRBV5-1 to TRBJ2-1, with TRBD1 matching over 9 bases. Looked up from germline, CDR1 is SGHRS and CDR2 is YFSETQ. The V and J ends lost 4 bases and 8 bases, in that order; junction bases with no gene match: 10. CDR3 size: 15 residues. CDR3 sequence reads: CASSPGQGQADEQFF. The CDR3 DNA reads as TGCGCCAGCAGCCCGGGACAGGGCCAAGCCGATGAGCAGTTCTTC.

The chain uses TRBV7-9 and TRBJ1-4, with a possible D match to TRBD1 (5 bases). Germline loops: CDR1 SEHNR, CDR2 FQNEAQ (reference sequence). With 4 bases removed from V and 0 bases from J, the gap between germline ends came to 12 bases. The CDR3 extends over 16 amino acids. CDR3 sequence (DNA): TGTGCCAGCAGCTCGGGGGAGCATGCAACTAATGAAAAACTGTTTTTT. Its protein product is CASSSGEHATNEKLFF.